Detailed here is one T cell receptor (beta chain). No antigen is known for it. This record comes from a study of cytomegalovirus exposure and HLA in healthy donors. General study points: Accurate predictions that matched the HLA-A and HLA-B alleles of most subjects were reportedly made from TCR beta sequences. Reportedly, cytomegalovirus status was diagnosed with high sensitivity and specificity.

PCR was performed using 60 Vbeta and 13 Jbeta primers. This table comes from immunoSEQ multiplex PCR, and its TCRdb copy is limited to in-frame clones, with some not included. The sample yields some 210,000 clones, approximately 87% seen once. Material for sequencing was PBMCs. The TCR sequence derives from a man under 40 in good health and CMV-seronegative.

CDR3 DNA sequence: TGTGCCAGCTGCCGGGTAGACTCCTACGAGCAGTACTTC. As protein: CASCRVDSYEQYF. The chain couples TRBV2 to TRBJ2-7, with no clear D. There are 13 residues in the CDR3. Trimming pared 8 bases from V and 0 bases from J, leaving 11 bases between. CDR1 and CDR2 from the germline V gene are SNHLY and FYNNEI. The full variable domain, with the rest looked up from reference TRBV2 and TRBJ2-7, is EPEVTQTPSHQVTQMGQEVILRCVPISNHLYFYWYRQILGQKVEFLVSFYNNEISEKSEIFDDQFSVERPDGSNFTLKIRSTKLEDSAMYFCASCRVDSYEQYFGPGTRLTVT.